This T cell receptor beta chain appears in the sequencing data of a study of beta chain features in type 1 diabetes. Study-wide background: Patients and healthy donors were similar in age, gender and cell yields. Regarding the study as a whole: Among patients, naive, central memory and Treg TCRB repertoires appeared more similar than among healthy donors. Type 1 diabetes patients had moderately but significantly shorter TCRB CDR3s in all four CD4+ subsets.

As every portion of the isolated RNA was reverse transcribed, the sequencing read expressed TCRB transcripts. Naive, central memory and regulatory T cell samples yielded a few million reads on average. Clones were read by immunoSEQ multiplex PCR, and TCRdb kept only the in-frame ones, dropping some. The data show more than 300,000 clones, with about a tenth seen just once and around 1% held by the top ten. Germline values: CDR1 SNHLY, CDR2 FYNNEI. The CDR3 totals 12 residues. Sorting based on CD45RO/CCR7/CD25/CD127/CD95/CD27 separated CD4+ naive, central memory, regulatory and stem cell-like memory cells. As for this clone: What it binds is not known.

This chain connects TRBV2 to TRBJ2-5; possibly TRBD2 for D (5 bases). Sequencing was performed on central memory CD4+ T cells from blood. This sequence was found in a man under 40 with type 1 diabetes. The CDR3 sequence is CATRRDGETQYF. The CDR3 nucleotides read TGTGCTACCCGACGGGATGGGGAGACCCAGTACTTC.